This TCR beta chain was obtained from a study of response to subunit inactivated influenza vaccine (dated by TCRdb to 2017 to 2018). Study-wide context: Deep quantitative profiling of the T cell receptor repertoire was used in the study to follow responses to a trivalent subunit inactivated influenza vaccine.

The cysteine opens and the phenylalanine closes a CDR3 of 13 amino acids. Only CDR3 DNA is held: 39 bases, read in frame from base 1. The junction carries 10 bases between V and J, which are trimmed by 10 bases and 1 base respectively. In the germline V gene, CDR1 corresponds to MDHEN and CDR2 to SYDVKM. Comments on this clonotype: Its recognized antigen is unknown. Per-nucleotide qualities are absent, and no much larger clonotype sits a single base away.

Broad study findings and their caveats: According to the authors, only a limited number of new T cells may be recruited by each seasonal influenza vaccination.

The library was generated by RT-PCR. For sequencing, an Illumina HiSeq 2500 was employed. TCRdb reran the public reads through fastp at Q25 and MiXCR, keeping productive beta chains. Every distinct CDR3 protein forms one entry, paired with its most common genes and DNA. The sample data list 300,000 to 350,000 distinct CDR3 sequences, and 21% of these were observed just once. The top ten hold roughly 10% of the sample. The sequence was obtained from a man aged 45 to 70 who received an inactivated influenza vaccine. Donor details come from another sample of the same person, matched by shared clones. The rearranged segments are TRBV28 and TRBJ2-2, with no reliable assignment of the D segment. This sample comprised PBMCs from blood, obtained approximately 20 months after vaccination. The nucleotides read TGTGCCATCCGGGTCGGGAACACCGGGGAGCTGTTTTTT. This codes for CAIRVGNTGELFF.